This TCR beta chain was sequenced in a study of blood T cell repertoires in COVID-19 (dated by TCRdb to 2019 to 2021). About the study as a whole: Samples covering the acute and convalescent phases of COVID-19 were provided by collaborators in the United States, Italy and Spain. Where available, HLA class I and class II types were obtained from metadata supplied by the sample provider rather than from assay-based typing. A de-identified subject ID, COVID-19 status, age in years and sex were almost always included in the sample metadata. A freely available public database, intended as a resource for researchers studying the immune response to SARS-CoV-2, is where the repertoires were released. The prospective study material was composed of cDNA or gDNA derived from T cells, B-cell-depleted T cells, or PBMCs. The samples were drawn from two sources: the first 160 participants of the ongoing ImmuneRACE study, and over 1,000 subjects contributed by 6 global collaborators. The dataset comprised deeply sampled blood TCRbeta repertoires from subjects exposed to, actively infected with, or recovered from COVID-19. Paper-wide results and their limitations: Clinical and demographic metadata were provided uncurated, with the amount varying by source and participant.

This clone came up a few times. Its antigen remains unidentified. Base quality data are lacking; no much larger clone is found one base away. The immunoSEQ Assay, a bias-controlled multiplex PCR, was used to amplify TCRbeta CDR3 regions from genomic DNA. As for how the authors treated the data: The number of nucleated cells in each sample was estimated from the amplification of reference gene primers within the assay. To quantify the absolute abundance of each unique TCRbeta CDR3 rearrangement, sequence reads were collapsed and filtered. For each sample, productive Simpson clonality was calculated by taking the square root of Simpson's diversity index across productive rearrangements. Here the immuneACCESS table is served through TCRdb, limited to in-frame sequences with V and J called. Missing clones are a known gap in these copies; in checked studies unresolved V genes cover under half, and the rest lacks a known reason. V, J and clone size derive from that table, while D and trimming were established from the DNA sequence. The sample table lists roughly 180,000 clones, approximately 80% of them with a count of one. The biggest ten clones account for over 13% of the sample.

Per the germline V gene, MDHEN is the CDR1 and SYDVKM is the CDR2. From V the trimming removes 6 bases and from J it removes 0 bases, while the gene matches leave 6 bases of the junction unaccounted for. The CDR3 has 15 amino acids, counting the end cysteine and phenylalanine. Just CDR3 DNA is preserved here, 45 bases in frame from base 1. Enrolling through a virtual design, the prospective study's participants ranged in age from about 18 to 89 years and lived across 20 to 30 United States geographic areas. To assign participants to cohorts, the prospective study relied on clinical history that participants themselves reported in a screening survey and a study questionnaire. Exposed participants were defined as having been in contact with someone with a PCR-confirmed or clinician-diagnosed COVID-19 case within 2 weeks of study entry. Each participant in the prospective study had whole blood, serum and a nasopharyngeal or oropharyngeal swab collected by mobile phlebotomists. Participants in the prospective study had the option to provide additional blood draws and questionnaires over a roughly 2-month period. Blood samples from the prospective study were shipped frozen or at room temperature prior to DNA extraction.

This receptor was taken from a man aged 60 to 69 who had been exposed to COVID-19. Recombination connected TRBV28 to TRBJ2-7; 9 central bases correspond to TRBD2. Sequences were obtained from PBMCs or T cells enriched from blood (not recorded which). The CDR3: CASRPTSGRSYEQYF. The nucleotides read TGTGCCAGCAGACCCACTAGCGGGCGCTCCTACGAGCAGTACTTC.